A selection of T cell receptor beta chains follows, all from one sample in a study of OX40 agonist ivuxolimab in advanced cancers. The protocol was immunoSEQ multiplex PCR, while the TCRdb copy is restricted to in-frame clones and leaves out a portion. The data contain about 69,000 clones, roughly nine tenths of them singletons. The sample in question was CD4+ or CD8+ T cells sorted from blood, obtained in a trial of the OX40 agonist ivuxolimab. Receptors were obtained from an adult with an advanced solid tumor such as melanoma, head and neck, liver or kidney cancer. CDR3s include the opening cysteine and the closing phenylalanine or tryptophan. The order of the fields is CDR3 protein, J gene, V gene, D gene. D genes are given only for firm matches.

CASSSRAGFNEQFF TRBJ2-1 TRBV6-5 -
CASSPGESLTGELFF TRBJ2-2 TRBV4-3 -
CASSEGQSSYNEQFF TRBJ2-1 TRBV2 TRBD1
CAWSEAVRYGYTF TRBJ1-2 TRBV30 -
CASSTGLAGSGELFF TRBJ2-2 TRBV27 TRBD2
CASSPDTRTYEQYF TRBJ2-7 TRBV27 -
CASSYSNTYEQYF TRBJ2-7 TRBV6-6 -
CARGDQPQHF TRBJ1-5 TRBV27 -
CASSGGERPIYEQYF TRBJ2-7 TRBV5-6 -
CASAVKTGESGSPLHF TRBJ1-6 TRBV27 TRBD1
CASSQASEEQFF TRBJ2-1 TRBV4-2 -
CASSWTGTENTEAFF TRBJ1-1 TRBV5-1 TRBD1
CASTATGNEKLFF TRBJ1-4 TRBV18 -
CASREGTAYEQYF TRBJ2-7 TRBV28 -
CASSQTGGLSGTQYF TRBJ2-5 TRBV11-1 -
CASSQEGGSGSDTQYF TRBJ2-3 TRBV4-2 TRBD2
CASSLDPRLYEQYF TRBJ2-7 TRBV11-2 -
CASSQSQRSYEQYF TRBJ2-7 TRBV16 -
CASSDLVAVGETQYF TRBJ2-5 TRBV10-2 -
CASSPSRAEAYEQYF TRBJ2-7 TRBV27 -
CASSLSRQLATHNEQFF TRBJ2-1 TRBV28 TRBD2
CASSDASGRPYEQYF TRBJ2-7 TRBV10-2 TRBD2
CASSRPTGGAAGYTF TRBJ1-2 TRBV28 TRBD1
CASSPGQGVSEQYF TRBJ2-7 TRBV7-9 TRBD1
CASSPLGLDYGYTF TRBJ1-2 TRBV11-3 -
CASSQDLGAYEQYF TRBJ2-7 TRBV4-3 -
CASSLVGRQSVYEQYF TRBJ2-7 TRBV7-4 -
CASSLILAGGEEKLFF TRBJ1-4 TRBV7-2 TRBD1
CASSRTDRGLANTGELFF TRBJ2-2 TRBV19 TRBD1
CASSLGLSGNTIYF TRBJ1-3 TRBV7-9 -
CASSLSGGNEQFF TRBJ2-1 TRBV27 -
CASSLESSWNEQFF TRBJ2-1 TRBV13 -
CASSQDRTSGKYNEQFF TRBJ2-1 TRBV4-3 TRBD2
CASSQDRVGAAEQYF TRBJ2-7 TRBV4-3 -
CASSRGYEQYF TRBJ2-7 TRBV28 -
CASSLLAASSYEQYF TRBJ2-7 TRBV5-5 TRBD2
CASSQARNTEAFF TRBJ1-1 TRBV4-3 -
CASSLYSRGREQFF TRBJ2-1 TRBV28 -
CASSLVAGDETQYF TRBJ2-5 TRBV7-9 TRBD2
CASTAQGNYGYTF TRBJ1-2 TRBV19 -